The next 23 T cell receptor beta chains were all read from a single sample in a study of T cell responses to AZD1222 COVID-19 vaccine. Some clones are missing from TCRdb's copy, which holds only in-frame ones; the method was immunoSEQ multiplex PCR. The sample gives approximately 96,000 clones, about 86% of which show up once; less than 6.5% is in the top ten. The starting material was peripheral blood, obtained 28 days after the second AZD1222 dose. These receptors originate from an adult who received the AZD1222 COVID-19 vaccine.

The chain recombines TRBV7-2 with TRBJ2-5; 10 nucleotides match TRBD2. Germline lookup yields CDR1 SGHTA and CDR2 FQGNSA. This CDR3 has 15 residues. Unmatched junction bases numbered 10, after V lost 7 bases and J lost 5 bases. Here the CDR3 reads CASKLLAGVAETQYF. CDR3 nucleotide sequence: TGTGCCAGCAAACTTCTAGCGGGAGTGGCGGAGACCCAGTACTTC.

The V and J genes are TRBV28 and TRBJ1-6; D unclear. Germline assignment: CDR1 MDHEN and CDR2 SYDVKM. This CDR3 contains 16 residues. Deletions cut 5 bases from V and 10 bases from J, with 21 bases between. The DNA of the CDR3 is TGTGCCAGCAGTGCGCCCTCCGGAGTCTTGGGCTCACCCCTCCACTTT. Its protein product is CASSAPSGVLGSPLHF.

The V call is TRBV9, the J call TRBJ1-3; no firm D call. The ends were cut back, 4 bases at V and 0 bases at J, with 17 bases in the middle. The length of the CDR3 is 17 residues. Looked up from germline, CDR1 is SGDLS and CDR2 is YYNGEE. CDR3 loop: CASSPLPSSTSGNTIYF. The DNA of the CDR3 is TGTGCCAGCAGCCCCCTTCCTTCATCGACCTCTGGAAACACCATATATTTT. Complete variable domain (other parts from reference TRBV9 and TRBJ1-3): DSGVTQTPKHLITATGQRVTLRCSPRSGDLSVYWYQQSLDQGLQFLIQYYNGEERAKGNILERFSAQQFPDLHSELNLSSLELGDSALYFCASSPLPSSTSGNTIYFGEGSWLTVV.

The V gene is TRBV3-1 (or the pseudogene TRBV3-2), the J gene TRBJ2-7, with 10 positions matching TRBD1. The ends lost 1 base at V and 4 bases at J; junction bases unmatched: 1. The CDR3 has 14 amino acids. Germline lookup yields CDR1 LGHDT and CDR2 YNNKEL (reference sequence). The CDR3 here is CASSQGTGGYEQYF. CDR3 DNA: TGTGCCAGCAGCCAAGGGACAGGGGGTTACGAGCAGTACTTC.

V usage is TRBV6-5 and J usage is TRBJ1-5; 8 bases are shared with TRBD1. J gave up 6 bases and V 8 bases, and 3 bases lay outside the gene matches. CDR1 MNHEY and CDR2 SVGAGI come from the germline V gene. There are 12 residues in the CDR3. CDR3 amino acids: CASWTGTQPQHF. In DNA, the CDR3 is TGTGCCAGCTGGACAGGGACTCAGCCCCAGCATTTT.

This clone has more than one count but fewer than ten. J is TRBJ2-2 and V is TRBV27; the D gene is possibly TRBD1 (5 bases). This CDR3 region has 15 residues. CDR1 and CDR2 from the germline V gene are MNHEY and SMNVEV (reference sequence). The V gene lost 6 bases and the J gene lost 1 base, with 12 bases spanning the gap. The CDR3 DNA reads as TGTGCCAGCAGGAAAAGTGGACAGAACACCGGGGAGCTGTTTTTT. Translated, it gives CASRKSGQNTGELFF.

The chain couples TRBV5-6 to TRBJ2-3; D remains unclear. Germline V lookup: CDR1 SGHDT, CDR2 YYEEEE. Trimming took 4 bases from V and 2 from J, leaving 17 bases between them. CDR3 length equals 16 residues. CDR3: CASSHRPMTDTDTQYF. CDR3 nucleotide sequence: TGTGCCAGCAGCCATCGGCCCATGACTGACACAGATACGCAGTATTTT. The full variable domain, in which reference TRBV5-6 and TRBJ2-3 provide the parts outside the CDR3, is DAGVTQSPTHLIKTRGQQVTLRCSPKSGHDTVSWYQQALGQGPQFIFQYYEEEERQRGNFPDRFSGHQFPNYSSELNVNALLLGDSALYLCASSHRPMTDTDTQYFGPGTRLTVL.

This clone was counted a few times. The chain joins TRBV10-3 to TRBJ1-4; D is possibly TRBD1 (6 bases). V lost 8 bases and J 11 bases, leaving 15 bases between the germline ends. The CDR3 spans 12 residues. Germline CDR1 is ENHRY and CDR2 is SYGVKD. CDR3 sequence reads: CAIGQGNAKLFF. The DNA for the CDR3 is TGTGCCATCGGGCAGGGGAACGCGAAACTGTTTTTT.

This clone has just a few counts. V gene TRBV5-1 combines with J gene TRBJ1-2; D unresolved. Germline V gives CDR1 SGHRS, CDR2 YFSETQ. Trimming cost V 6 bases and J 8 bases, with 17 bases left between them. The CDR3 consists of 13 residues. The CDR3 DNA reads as TGCGCCAGCACACCCCGGGCGGAGGGAGGCTACACCTTC. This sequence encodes CASTPRAEGGYTF.

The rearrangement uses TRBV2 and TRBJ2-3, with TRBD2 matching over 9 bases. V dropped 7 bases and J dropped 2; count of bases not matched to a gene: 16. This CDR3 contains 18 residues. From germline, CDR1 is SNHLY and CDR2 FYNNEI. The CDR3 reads CASIAGGGAGENTDTQYF. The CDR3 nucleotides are TGTGCCAGCATCGCGGGAGGGGGAGCGGGGGAGAACACAGATACGCAGTATTTT.

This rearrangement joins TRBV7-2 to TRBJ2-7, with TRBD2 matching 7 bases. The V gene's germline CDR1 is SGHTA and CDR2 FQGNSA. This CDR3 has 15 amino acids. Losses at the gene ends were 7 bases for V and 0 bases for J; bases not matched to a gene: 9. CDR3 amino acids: CASTLFRGVSYEQYF. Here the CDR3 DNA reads TGTGCCAGCACCCTTTTTCGGGGGGTCTCCTACGAGCAGTACTTC.

The CDR3 loop is CASSSLIPGETQYF. CDR3 nucleotide sequence: TGTGCCAGCAGCTCCCTTATCCCGGGAGAGACCCAGTACTTC. The chain has TRBV7-2 and TRBJ2-5; D uncertain. The CDR3 covers 14 residues. Trimming removed 4 bases at V and 4 bases at J, with 13 bases between. Germline V gene lookup returns CDR1 SGHTA and CDR2 FQGNSA.

Here the CDR3 reads CASSYPGSPLHF. The CDR3 region has the DNA TGTGCCAGCAGTTACCCCGGTTCACCCCTCCACTTT. V is TRBV6-2 or TRBV6-3 and J is TRBJ1-6; D ambiguous. Looked up from germline, CDR1 is MNHEY and CDR2 is SVGEGT. The ends were cut back, 2 bases at V and 9 bases at J, with 5 bases in the middle. CDR3 length: 12 amino acids.

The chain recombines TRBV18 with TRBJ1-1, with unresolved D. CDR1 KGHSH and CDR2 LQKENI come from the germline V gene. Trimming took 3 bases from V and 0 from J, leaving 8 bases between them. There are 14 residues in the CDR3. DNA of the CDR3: TGTGCCAGCTCACCCCGGATCGTGAACACTGAAGCTTTCTTT. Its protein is CASSPRIVNTEAFF.

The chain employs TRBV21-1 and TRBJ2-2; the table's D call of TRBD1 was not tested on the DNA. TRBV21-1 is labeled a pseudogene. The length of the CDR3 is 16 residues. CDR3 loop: CASSTGQGSRAGELFF. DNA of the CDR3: TGTGCCAGCAGCACAGGACAGGGGAGTAGGGCCGGGGAGCTGTTTTTT.

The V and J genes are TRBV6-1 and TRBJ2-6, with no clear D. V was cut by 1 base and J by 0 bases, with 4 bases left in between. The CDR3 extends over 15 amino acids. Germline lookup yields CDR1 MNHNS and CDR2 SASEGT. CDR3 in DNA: TGTGCCAGCAGTGAAGTAAGCTCTGGGGCCAACGTCCTGACTTTC. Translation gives CASSEVSSGANVLTF.

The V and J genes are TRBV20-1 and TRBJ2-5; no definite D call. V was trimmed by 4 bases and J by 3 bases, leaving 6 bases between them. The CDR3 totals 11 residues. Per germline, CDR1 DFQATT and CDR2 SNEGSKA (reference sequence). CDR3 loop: CSAKPKETQYF. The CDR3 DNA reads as TGCAGTGCTAAGCCTAAAGAGACCCAGTACTTC.

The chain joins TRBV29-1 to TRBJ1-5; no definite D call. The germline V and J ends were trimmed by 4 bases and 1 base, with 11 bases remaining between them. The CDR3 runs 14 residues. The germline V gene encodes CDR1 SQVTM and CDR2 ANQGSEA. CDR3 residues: CSVGYGASNQPQHF. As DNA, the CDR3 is TGCAGCGTTGGGTACGGAGCCAGCAATCAGCCCCAGCATTTT.

CDR3 nucleotide sequence: TGTGCCAGCAGTGAGAGCTATAGCGGGGGAGCCTACGAGCAGTACTTC. It encodes CASSESYSGGAYEQYF. This chain joins TRBV6-1 and TRBJ2-7; TRBD2 aligns across 9 bases. This CDR3 is built from 16 residues. The J segment lost 2 bases and the V segment lost 3 bases, leaving 8 bases of the junction unmatched. Germline values: CDR1 MNHNS, CDR2 SASEGT.

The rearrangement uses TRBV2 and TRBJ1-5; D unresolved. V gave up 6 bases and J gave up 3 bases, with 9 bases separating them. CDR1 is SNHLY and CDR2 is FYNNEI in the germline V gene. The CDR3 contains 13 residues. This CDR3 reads CASRAGINQPQHF. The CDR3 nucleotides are TGTGCCAGCAGAGCTGGAATCAATCAGCCCCAGCATTTT.

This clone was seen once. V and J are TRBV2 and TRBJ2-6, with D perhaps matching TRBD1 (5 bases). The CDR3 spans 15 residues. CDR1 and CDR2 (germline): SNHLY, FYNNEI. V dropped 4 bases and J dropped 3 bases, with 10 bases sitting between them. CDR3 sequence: CASSGQGGGANVLTF. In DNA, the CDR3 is TGTGCCAGCAGTGGGCAGGGTGGTGGGGCCAACGTCCTGACTTTC.

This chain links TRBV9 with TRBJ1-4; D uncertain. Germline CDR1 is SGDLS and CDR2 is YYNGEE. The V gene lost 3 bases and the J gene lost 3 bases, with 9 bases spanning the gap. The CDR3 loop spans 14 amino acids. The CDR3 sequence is CASSALAANEKLFF. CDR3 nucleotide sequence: TGTGCCAGCAGCGCCCTCGCGGCTAATGAAAAACTGTTTTTT.

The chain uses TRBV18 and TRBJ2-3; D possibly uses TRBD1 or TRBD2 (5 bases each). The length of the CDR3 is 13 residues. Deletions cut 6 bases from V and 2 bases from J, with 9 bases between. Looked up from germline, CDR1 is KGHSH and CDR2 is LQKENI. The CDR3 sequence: CASSPGTTDTQYF. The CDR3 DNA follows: TGTGCCAGCTCGCCCGGGACCACAGATACGCAGTATTTT.